The 20 T cell receptor beta chains reported below all come from one sample, sequenced in a study of cytomegalovirus exposure and HLA in healthy donors. Primers: 60 Vbeta forward and 13 Jbeta reverse. Sequencing was performed with immunoSEQ multiplex PCR; in TCRdb, only in-frame clones are kept and a portion is missing. The sample consists of about 150,000 clones, roughly 10% of them appearing once. Sequenced: PBMCs. Receptors originate from a man aged 45 to 65 in good health and CMV-seronegative.

This clone was counted between two and nine times. The J gene is TRBJ1-1, the V gene TRBV20-1; a possible D gene is TRBD1 (5 bases). Trimming left V 5 bases short and J 8 bases short, with 12 bases between. This CDR3 is built from 11 residues. The germline V gene encodes CDR1 DFQATT and CDR2 SNEGSKA (reference sequence). CDR3 bases: TGCAGTGCTGGGGGGTTCCTCGAAGCTTTCTTT. Its protein is CSAGGFLEAFF.

J is TRBJ2-1 and V is TRBV2; possible D gene TRBD2, 5 bases. Germline-derived CDR1 and CDR2 are SNHLY and FYNNEI. This CDR3 contains 14 residues. V lost 7 bases and J 4 bases, leaving 14 bases between the germline ends. The CDR3 reads CASTGGSVYNEQFF. CDR3 coding DNA: TGTGCCAGCACCGGAGGTAGCGTTTACAATGAGCAGTTCTTC.

The chain uses TRBV5-8 and TRBJ2-3, with D unresolved. Germline V gene sequence: CDR1 SGHTS, CDR2 YDEGEE. Trimming removed 0 bases from V and 1 base from J, with 6 bases in between. This CDR3 has 14 residues. The CDR3 here is CASSLVPGTDTQYF. For the CDR3, the DNA is TGTGCCAGCAGCTTGGTTCCGGGCACAGATACGCAGTATTTT.

For the CDR3, the DNA is TGTGCCAGCAGCCAGACAGGGGATACTGAAGCTTTCTTT. Translation: CASSQTGDTEAFF. V usage is TRBV5-6 and J usage is TRBJ1-1; 8 positions match TRBD1. The CDR3 contains 13 residues. The V and J ends lost 4 bases and 5 bases, in that order; junction bases with no gene match: 4. Per the germline V gene, CDR1 is SGHDT and CDR2 is YYEEEE.

This clone was seen only a few times. Germline is not matched at one junction end, which may reflect a read error. The chain joins TRBV6-4 to TRBJ2-1; 9 bases are a match to TRBD2. Germline V CDR1 and CDR2: MRHNA, SNTAGT. The CDR3 loop spans 14 amino acids. CDR3 loop: CASSVAGEGNEKFF. The CDR3 DNA reads as TGTGCCAGCAGTGTAGCGGGAGAAGGAAATGAGAAGTTCTTC.

The V gene is TRBV18, the J gene TRBJ1-1, with D perhaps TRBD1 (5 bases). The CDR3 contains 16 residues. Trimming removed 1 base at V and 1 base at J, with 13 bases between. Germline assignment: CDR1 KGHSH and CDR2 LQKENI. CDR3 sequence reads: CASSPLPGAPNTEAFF. CDR3 sequence (DNA): TGTGCCAGCTCACCACTCCCTGGGGCGCCGAACACTGAAGCTTTCTTT.

J is TRBJ1-4 and V is TRBV28, with 9 bases lining up with TRBD1. Germline V CDR1 and CDR2: MDHEN, SYDVKM. This CDR3 contains 15 residues. The V and J ends lost 6 bases and 8 bases, in that order; junction bases with no gene match: 10. CDR3 nucleotide sequence: TGTGCCAGCAGCTATGGGGACAGGGTGGGCGAAAAACTGTTTTTT. It codes for CASSYGDRVGEKLFF.

The J gene is TRBJ2-1, the V gene TRBV5-1; 7 positions match TRBD1. Trimming removed 3 bases from V and 0 bases from J; junction bases left unmatched: 6. This CDR3 spans 16 amino acids. Germline V gene data show CDR1 as SGHRS and CDR2 as YFSETQ. CDR3 region: CASSSGQTLSYNEQFF. For the CDR3, the DNA is TGCGCCAGCAGCTCGGGACAGACTCTCTCCTACAATGAGCAGTTCTTC.

As regards this clone: Other nucleotide sequences from this sample produce the same CDR3. This chain uses TRBV6-5 with TRBJ2-7; D might be TRBD1 (6 bases). The CDR3 sequence is 13 residues long. CDR1 MNHEY and CDR2 SVGAGI come from the germline V gene. Trimming shortened V by 6 bases and J by 10 bases, and 19 bases separated the two germline ends. The chain's CDR3 is CASRRDTAGEQYF. The CDR3 DNA reads as TGTGCCAGCAGACGGGACACTGCCGGGGAACAGTACTTC.

There are a few counts of this clone. The chain carries TRBV7-6 and TRBJ2-3; TRBD2 matches 9 bases. Germline lookup yields CDR1 SGHVS and CDR2 FNYEAQ. Trimming cost V 4 bases and J 0 bases; bases outside gene matches: 5. CDR3 size: 16 residues. For the CDR3, the DNA is TGTGCCAGCAGCTCACAGCGGGGGGCTAGCACAGATACGCAGTATTTT. Its protein is CASSSQRGASTDTQYF.

This clone turned up a few times. The chain joins TRBV2 to TRBJ1-4; TRBD1 might be the D (6 bases). Germline CDR1 reads SNHLY; CDR2 reads FYNNEI. The CDR3 is 15 residues long. With 6 bases removed from V and 7 bases from J, the gap between germline ends came to 18 bases. The CDR3 coding sequence is TGTGCCAGCAGGGTCTCAGGGGCGCCGGGTGAAAAACTGTTTTTT. This translates into CASRVSGAPGEKLFF.

The genes are TRBV7-2 and TRBJ2-1; D might be TRBD2 (7 bases). V lost 5 bases and J lost 0, with 17 bases in between. Germline-derived CDR1 and CDR2 are SGHTA and FQGNSA. This CDR3 region has 17 residues. The CDR3: CASSLRGGLSSYNEQFF. The DNA of the CDR3 is TGTGCCAGCAGCCTAAGGGGGGGCCTGAGCTCCTACAATGAGCAGTTCTTC.

V usage is TRBV7-9 and J usage is TRBJ2-3; possible D gene TRBD2, 6 bases. This CDR3 is 15 amino acids long. Trimming left V 4 bases short and J 4 bases short, with 15 bases between. Germline CDR1 reads SEHNR; CDR2 reads FQNEAQ (reference sequence). The CDR3 is CASSSRSGAADTQYF. For the CDR3, the DNA is TGTGCCAGCAGCTCCCGTTCGGGAGCCGCAGATACGCAGTATTTT.

This clone was observed a handful of times. The chain recombines TRBV6-6 with TRBJ1-4; D is undetermined. The germline V and J ends were trimmed by 6 bases and 3 bases, with 17 bases remaining between them. This CDR3 is 16 amino acids long. CDR1 and CDR2 (germline): MNHNY, SVGAGI (reference sequence). CDR3 sequence: CASRLIVIGANEKLFF. The CDR3 nucleotides read TGTGCCAGCAGACTTATAGTTATCGGGGCTAATGAAAAACTGTTTTTT.

This clone has more than one count but fewer than ten. V and J are TRBV29-1 and TRBJ1-2, with a possible D match to TRBD1 (6 bases). CDR3 length: 14 amino acids. Trimming left V 3 bases short and J 2 bases short, with 13 bases between. Germline V gene lookup returns CDR1 SQVTM and CDR2 ANQGSEA. CDR3 bases: TGCAGCGTTGATCTCGCAGGGGCGAACTATGGCTACACCTTC. Protein product: CSVDLAGANYGYTF.

J is TRBJ1-3 and V is TRBV15; TRBD1 aligns across 8 bases. Germline-derived CDR1 and CDR2 are LNHNV and YYDKDF (reference sequence). Trimming removed 3 bases from V and 0 bases from J; junction bases left unmatched: 7. This CDR3 has 17 residues. This CDR3 is CATSRDRDPTSGNTIYF. DNA for the CDR3: TGTGCCACCAGCAGGGACAGGGATCCCACCTCTGGAAACACCATATATTTT.

The CDR3 coding sequence is TGTGCCAGCAGGCGCGGTAGCGGTAACTATGGCTACACCTTC. Its translation is CASRRGSGNYGYTF. The V and J genes are TRBV6-5 and TRBJ1-2; D not resolved. V dropped 6 bases and J dropped 1 base, with 12 bases sitting between them. The CDR3 totals 14 residues. Germline CDR1 is MNHEY and CDR2 is SVGAGI.

The rearrangement uses TRBV6-1 and TRBJ1-2; tentatively, D is TRBD1 (6 bases). From germline, CDR1 is MNHNS and CDR2 SASEGT. CDR3 length: 13 amino acids. The V end was cut by 9 bases, the J end by 8 bases, with 19 bases between. CDR3 sequence: CARTTGSPSGYTF. As DNA, the CDR3 is TGTGCCAGAACTACAGGGAGCCCGAGCGGCTACACCTTC.

The rearrangement uses TRBV5-4 and TRBJ2-7; D is possibly TRBD2 (5 bases). Germline V lookup: CDR1 SGHNT, CDR2 YYREEE (reference sequence). The CDR3 totals 14 residues. With 0 bases removed from V and 4 bases from J, the gap between germline ends came to 11 bases. The DNA of the CDR3 is TGTGCCAGCAGCTTGGGTTCTGGGGAGTACGAGCAGTACTTC. The encoded protein is CASSLGSGEYEQYF.

The sample holds a few counts of this clone. The chain links TRBV5-8 to TRBJ2-5; TRBD1 matches at 9 bases. Per the germline V gene, CDR1 is SGHTS and CDR2 is YDEGEE. This CDR3 is 13 amino acids long. With 3 bases clipped from V and 7 bases from J, the junction kept 4 bases outside the gene matches. CDR3 protein: CASSWDRDGTQYF. The CDR3, as DNA: TGTGCCAGCAGCTGGGACAGGGACGGGACCCAGTACTTC.